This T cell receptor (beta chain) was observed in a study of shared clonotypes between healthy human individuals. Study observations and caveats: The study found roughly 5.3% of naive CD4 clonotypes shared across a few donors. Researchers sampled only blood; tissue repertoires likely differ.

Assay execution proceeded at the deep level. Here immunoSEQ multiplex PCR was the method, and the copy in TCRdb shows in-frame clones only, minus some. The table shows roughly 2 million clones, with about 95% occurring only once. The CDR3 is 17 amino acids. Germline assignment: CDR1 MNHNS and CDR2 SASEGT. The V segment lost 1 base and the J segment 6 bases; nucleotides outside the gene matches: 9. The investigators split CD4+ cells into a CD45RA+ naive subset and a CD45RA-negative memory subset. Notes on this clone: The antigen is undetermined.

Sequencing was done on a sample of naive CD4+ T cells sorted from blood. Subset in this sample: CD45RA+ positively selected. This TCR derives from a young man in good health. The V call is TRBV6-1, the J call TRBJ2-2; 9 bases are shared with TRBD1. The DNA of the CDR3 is TGTGCCAGCAGTGAAGGGTTGGGACAGGGCTTGGCCGGGGAGCTGTTTTTT. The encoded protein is CASSEGLGQGLAGELFF.